The clone carrying this TCR beta chain appeared a few times. Antigen unknown. TCRdb redid the calling of the RT-PCR reads with MiXCR, one entry per CDR3 protein. The sample yields hundreds of thousands of distinct CDR3 sequences, 18% seen once. The sample originates from a study of response to subunit inactivated influenza vaccine. Study-level points and caveats: Authors proposed each seasonal influenza vaccination draws in few new T cells.

This CDR3 has 13 amino acids. V was cut by 3 bases and J by 6 bases, with 11 bases left in between. Germline values: CDR1 DFQATT, CDR2 SNEGSKA (reference sequence). The J gene is TRBJ2-2, the V gene TRBV20-1, with a tentative D call TRBD2 (5 bases). The sequence was collected from a man aged 50 to 60 who received an inactivated influenza vaccine. Here the sequenced sample was PBMCs from blood, taken 4 to 6 days after vaccination. The CDR3 coding sequence is TGCAGTGCTAGGGACGGGAAGTCCGGGGAGCTGTTTTTT. As protein: CSARDGKSGELFF.